This T cell receptor beta chain was obtained from a study of OX40 agonist ivuxolimab in advanced cancers. In the case of this clone: The antigen is unknown.

Germline CDR1 reads MGHRA; CDR2 reads YSYEKL. V dropped 3 bases and J dropped 4; count of bases not matched to a gene: 12. This CDR3 comprises 16 residues. This table comes from immunoSEQ multiplex PCR, and its TCRdb copy is limited to in-frame clones, with some not included. Among tens of thousands of clones, around 83% were seen once, and the ten largest hold less than 0.9%. Sampling of blood occurred at baseline, cycle 4 day 1, and cycle 7 day 1. General study results and limits: Expanded clones were, on average, more numerous in CD8+ T cells than in CD4+.

The sequence derives from an adult with an advanced solid tumor such as melanoma, head and neck, liver or kidney cancer. The sequences come from CD4+ or CD8+ T cells sorted from blood, collected in a trial of the OX40 agonist ivuxolimab. The V gene is TRBV4-1, the J gene TRBJ2-7; 7 bases match TRBD2. The CDR3 here is CASSQDRAGYGYEQYF. Here the CDR3 DNA reads TGCGCCAGCAGCCAGGACCGAGCGGGATACGGGTACGAGCAGTACTTC.